This entry lists 7 T cell receptor beta chains sequenced from one sample in a study of shared clonotypes between healthy human individuals. Clones were sequenced by immunoSEQ multiplex PCR, and TCRdb holds only the in-frame ones, with some missing. The sample lists over a million clones, about 96% occurring once. The sequencing input was naive CD4+ T cells sorted from blood. Subset indicated: CD45RA+ positively selected. Source of these receptors: a man aged 25-45 years in good health.

The V and J genes are TRBV2 and TRBJ2-7, with D possibly being TRBD2 (6 bases). The V end lost 3 bases, the J end lost 1 base, and 7 bases lay between the germline ends. CDR3 length: 13 residues. Germline assignment: CDR1 SNHLY and CDR2 FYNNEI. DNA for the CDR3: TGTGCCAGCAGTGACGGGGGATCCTACGAGCAGTACTTC. Translating gives CASSDGGSYEQYF.

The chain is built from TRBV29-1 and TRBJ1-2, with D maybe TRBD1 (5 bases). The V end was cut by 3 bases, the J end by 3 bases, with 20 bases between. The CDR3 has 16 amino acids. CDR1 is SQVTM, CDR2 ANQGSEA, per germline. This CDR3 is CSVDFWTPQKDYGYTF. DNA for the CDR3: TGCAGCGTTGACTTCTGGACACCTCAGAAAGACTATGGCTACACCTTC.

The chain employs TRBV10-3 and TRBJ2-1, with no clear D. Germline loops: CDR1 ENHRY, CDR2 SYGVKD. The CDR3 is 13 amino acids. The V end was cut by 0 bases, the J end by 9 bases, with 9 bases between. CDR3 DNA: TGTGCCATCAGTGAGTCACCCCTAGGTGAGCAGTTCTTC. It yields the protein CAISESPLGEQFF.

CDR3 in amino acids: CGTLSPYNEQFF. CDR3 bases: TGTGGGACCCTAAGCCCCTACAATGAGCAGTTCTTC. The genes are TRBV28 and TRBJ2-1; D uncertain. Germline V gives CDR1 MDHEN, CDR2 SYDVKM. The CDR3 length is 12 residues.

The CDR3 sequence: CASSLDGWRITEAFF. As DNA, the CDR3 is TGCGCCAGCAGCTTGGACGGATGGAGAATTACTGAAGCTTTCTTT. The V gene is TRBV5-1, the J gene TRBJ1-1; D gene ambiguous. CDR1 and CDR2 (germline): SGHRS, YFSETQ. CDR3 length: 15 residues. Trimming removed 0 bases at V and 5 bases at J, with 14 bases between.

V and J are TRBV15 and TRBJ2-7; TRBD1 matches 7 bases. The trim removed 1 base at V and 2 bases at J, leaving 5 bases unmatched. The CDR3 sequence is 15 residues long. Looked up from germline, CDR1 is LNHNV and CDR2 is YYDKDF (reference sequence). The CDR3 protein is CATSRGTGTAYEQYF. The DNA for the CDR3 is TGTGCCACCAGCAGAGGAACCGGGACAGCCTACGAGCAGTACTTC.

This chain connects TRBV6-1 to TRBJ2-3; 7 nucleotides agree with TRBD1. This CDR3 has 15 residues. The trim removed 6 bases at V and 4 bases at J, leaving 10 bases unmatched. Germline assignment: CDR1 MNHNS and CDR2 SASEGT. The CDR3 is CASRVRDRTSDTQYF. CDR3 bases: TGTGCCAGCAGGGTCCGGGACAGAACCTCAGATACGCAGTATTTT.